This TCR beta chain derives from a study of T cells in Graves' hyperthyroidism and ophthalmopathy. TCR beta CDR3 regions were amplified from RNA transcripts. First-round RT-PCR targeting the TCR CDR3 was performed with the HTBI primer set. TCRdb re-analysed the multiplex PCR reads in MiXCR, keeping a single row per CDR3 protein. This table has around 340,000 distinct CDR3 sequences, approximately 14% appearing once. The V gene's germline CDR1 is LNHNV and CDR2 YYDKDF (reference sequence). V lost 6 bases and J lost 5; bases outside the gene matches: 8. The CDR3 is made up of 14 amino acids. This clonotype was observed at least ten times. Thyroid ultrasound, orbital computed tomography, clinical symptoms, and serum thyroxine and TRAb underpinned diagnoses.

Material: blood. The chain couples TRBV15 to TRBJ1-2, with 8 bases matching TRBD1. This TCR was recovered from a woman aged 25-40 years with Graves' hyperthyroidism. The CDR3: CATRNGQGTYGYTF. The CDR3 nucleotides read TGTGCCACCAGAAACGGACAGGGAACATATGGCTACACCTTC.